This T cell receptor beta chain was documented in a study of blood T cell repertoires in COVID-19. In the study overall: There were acute and convalescent COVID-19 samples, and they came from the United States, Italy and Spain.

CDR1 MNHNS and CDR2 SASEGT come from the germline V gene. V dropped 3 bases and J dropped 3; count of bases not matched to a gene: 8. CDR3 size: 16 residues. This clone has just a few counts. In the study's own analysis: Amplifying reference gene primers gave estimates of nucleated cell counts. Clones were read by immunoSEQ multiplex PCR, and TCRdb kept only the in-frame ones, dropping some. Clone size and the V and J calls come from that table; the DNA yielded D and trimming. The table lists some 390,000 clones, about 87% of them singletons. The chain combines TRBV6-1 with TRBJ2-3; 8 nucleotides align to TRBD2. The clonotype originates from a human donor in a cohort sampled during active COVID-19. Source material: peripheral blood. CDR3 loop: CASSDVAGGGTDTQYF. CDR3 in DNA: TGTGCCAGCAGTGATGTGGCGGGAGGAGGGACAGATACGCAGTATTTT.